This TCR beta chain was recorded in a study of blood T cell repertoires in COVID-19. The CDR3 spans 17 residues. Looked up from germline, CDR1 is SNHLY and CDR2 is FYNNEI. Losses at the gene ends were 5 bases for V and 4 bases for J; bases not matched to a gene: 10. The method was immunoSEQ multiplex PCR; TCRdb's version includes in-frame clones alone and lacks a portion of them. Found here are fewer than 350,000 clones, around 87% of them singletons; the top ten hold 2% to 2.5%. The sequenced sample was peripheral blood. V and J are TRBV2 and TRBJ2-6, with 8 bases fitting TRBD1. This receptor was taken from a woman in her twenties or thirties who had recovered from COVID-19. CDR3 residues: CASSRDRSPRGANVLTF. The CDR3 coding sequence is TGTGCCAGCAGTAGGGACAGGTCCCCTAGGGGGGCCAACGTCCTGACTTTC.